This T cell receptor beta chain was recovered during a study of long-term antiretroviral therapy in people with HIV. Germline CDR1 reads SGHAT; CDR2 reads FQNNGV. V lost 1 base and J 4 bases, leaving 14 bases between the germline ends. The CDR3 runs to 15 residues. The immunoSEQ assay was v3.0, run at survey level. The protocol was immunoSEQ multiplex PCR, while the TCRdb copy is restricted to in-frame clones and leaves out a portion. The sample carries tens of thousands of clones, about 88% recorded once. The rearrangement joins TRBV11-2 to TRBJ2-7; D is tentatively TRBD1 or TRBD2 (6 bases each). Sequenced here: unsorted PBMCs, sampled roughly 2.9 years before starting antiretroviral therapy. This receptor was obtained from a woman aged 25 to 39 with HIV. Here the CDR3 reads CASSLGGPGLYEQYV. The DNA for the CDR3 is TGTGCCAGCAGCTTAGGGGGGCCGGGACTTTACGAGCAGTACGTC.